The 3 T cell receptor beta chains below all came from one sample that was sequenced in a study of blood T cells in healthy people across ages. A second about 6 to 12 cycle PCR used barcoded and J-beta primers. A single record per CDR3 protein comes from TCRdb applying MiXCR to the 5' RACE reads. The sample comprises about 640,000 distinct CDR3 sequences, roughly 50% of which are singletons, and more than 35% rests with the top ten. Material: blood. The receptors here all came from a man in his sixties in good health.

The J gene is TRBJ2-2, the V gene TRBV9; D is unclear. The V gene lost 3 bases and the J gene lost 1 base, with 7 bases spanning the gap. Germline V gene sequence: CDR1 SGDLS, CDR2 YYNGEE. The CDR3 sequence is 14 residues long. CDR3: CASSEKGNTGELFF. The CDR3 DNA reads TGTGCCAGCAGCGAGAAAGGGAACACCGGGGAGCTGTTTTTT.

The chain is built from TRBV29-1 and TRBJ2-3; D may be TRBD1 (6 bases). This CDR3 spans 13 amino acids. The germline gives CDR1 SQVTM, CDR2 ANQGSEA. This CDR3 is CMGATLNTDTQYF. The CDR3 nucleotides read TGCATGGGGGCCACCCTAAACACAGATACGCAGTATTTT.

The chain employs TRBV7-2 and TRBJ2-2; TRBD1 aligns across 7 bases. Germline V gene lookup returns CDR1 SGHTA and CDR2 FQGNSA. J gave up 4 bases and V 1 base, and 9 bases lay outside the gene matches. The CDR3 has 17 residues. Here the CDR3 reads CASSLVARGPVTGELFF. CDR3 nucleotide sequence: TGTGCCAGCAGCTTAGTCGCGAGGGGGCCGGTCACCGGGGAGCTGTTTTTT.